This entry describes one T cell receptor beta chain. Its antigen has not been determined. No much larger clone exists at a distance of one base, and base qualities are not known. Library construction relied on the immunoSEQ multiplex PCR assay. For the multiplex PCR, a mixture combining 60 forward primers for TCR Vbeta segments and 13 reverse primers for TCR Jbeta segments was used. The CDR3 region of rearranged TCR beta genes was amplified from genomic DNA with a multiplex PCR assay. The Illumina HiSeq System was used to sequence the amplified TCR beta libraries as 87-base-pair reads. In the original analysis: A later analysis tallied around 80 million unique TCR beta chains across the approximately 670 repertoires, and approximately 9.9 million of those chains were shared by two or more donors. To remove PCR and sequencing errors, raw reads were error-corrected and collapsed into unique sequences using a nearest-neighbor algorithm that merged closely related sequences. CDR3 sequences were aligned to IMGT reference sequences to assign V, D and J gene segments. For a sequence to be retained, at least a six-nucleotide match to both a V gene segment and a J gene segment was required. A rearrangement was called productive if the CDR3 had no stop codons and remained in frame with V and J, and every other rearrangement was called non-productive. Following IMGT convention, CDR3 was defined as the stretch from the second conserved V-encoded cysteine up to the conserved J-encoded phenylalanine. The earlier analysis of about 610 of the donors excluded any sequence lacking an unambiguous match to a single V gene segment. An earlier analysis of several hundred of the donors called V segments functional above 56.7% productive rearrangements and segregating when the between-donor standard deviation exceeded 5%. A statistical classification framework was built to diagnose cytomegalovirus status from the catalog of TCR beta chain sequences. In a later analysis, TCR nucleotide sequences were compared against IMGT/GENE-DB human TR gene sequences so that V and J genes could be assigned. Using the TCRdist pipeline, a later analysis assigned CDR3 sequences along with most-parsimonious VDJ recombination scenarios. In a later analysis, every TCR beta chain was defined by the combination of its CDR3 amino acid sequence and its V-gene family, and reads without a unique V-gene family were dropped. A later analysis removed 592 highly shared, low-generation-probability nucleotide sequences to deal with suspected cross-contamination and a sequencing artifact. In a later analysis, a clonal expansion index for each public chain was calculated from normalized within-repertoire ranks of inferred template counts. In a later analysis, generation probabilities were computed using a VDJ recombination model fitted to out-of-frame rearrangements, and the results were checked against IGoR. Hypergeometric tests were used in a later analysis to score TCR-TCR, TCR-HLA and TCR-CMV co-occurrence, with a repertoire-size bias correction applied to the TCR pairs. To estimate false discovery rates, a later analysis permuted the HLA or CMV assignments 20 times. In a later analysis, co-occurring TCRs were grouped using DBSCAN, and TCRdist sequence similarity was added for clustering within HLA-allele-positive subsets. Repertoires with fewer than 30,000 or more than 120,000 public chains were left out of co-occurrence clustering, as were five repertoires with anomalous nucleotide sharing. TCRdb stores this immuneACCESS table with in-frame sequences only. Part of the clones is absent; in the studies checked, under half of the shortfall reflects unresolved V genes, and no reason is known for the rest. The V and J calls and clone size come from that table; D and trimming were worked out from the DNA. This sample gives some 140,000 clones in total; approximately 75% of them show up just once. Together, the top ten hold approximately 2.6% of the sample.

In total, 500 to 700 healthy bone marrow donors made up the cohort. Cohort members were all nominally healthy when sampled, although unrecorded immune exposures were likely present. The donor was CMV seronegative and belonged to the group of around 350 seronegative cohort members. Every donor gave a peripheral blood sample, and the peripheral blood mononuclear cells from that sample were used for TCR beta sequencing. Genomic DNA extraction from the blood cell samples was performed with the Qiagen DNeasy Blood Extraction Kit. The data originate from a study of cytomegalovirus exposure and HLA in healthy donors (dated by TCRdb to the late 2010s). General notes on the study: An earlier analysis of some 620 of the donors reported approximately 300 Gb of sequence data and 95 million to 140 million unique TCR beta sequences obtained from around 190 million T cells. An early release covering more than 500 HLA-typed donors comprised about 300 gigabases of sequencing data and 85 million or so unique TCR sequences. Among the roughly 380 genotyped donors, around 81% belonged to the genetic ancestry cluster associated with self-reported Caucasian donors. The study aimed to test whether cataloging public T cell receptors could reveal signatures of past pathogen exposure. Using immunosequencing, the study profiled T cell repertoires from around 680 subjects and related those repertoires to cytomegalovirus serostatus. Along with the approximately 700-subject first cohort, a separate validation cohort of over 90 different subjects was used. To predict cytomegalovirus infection status, the study brought together high-throughput TCR immunosequencing, statistical association of individual TCRs with disease status, and machine learning. In a later analysis, previously published TCR beta repertoires from about 670 donors were re-analyzed and high-resolution HLA genotyping was added so that TCR occurrence patterns could be studied. Rather than using new phenotypic data, the later analysis identified candidate immune exposures from TCR beta sequences and from how often those sequences occurred across donors. An earlier analysis of around 580 of the donors used high-throughput TCR beta sequencing to judge whether each TCR beta V gene segment behaved as functional or pseudogenic. Alongside the repertoire data, information on donor age, sex, ethnicity and CMV serostatus was compiled. In a later genetic analysis, genome-wide SNP genotypes for about three fifths of the 666 donors were used, and that subset was treated as a discovery cohort. All discovery cohort repertoires had been generated using a single sequencing platform. HLA typing covered class I and class II loci at four-digit resolution. Typing coverage varied by locus: roughly 629-640 donors for A, B, C, DRB1 and DQB1; about 520 for DQA1; around 610 for DPA1; roughly 450 for DPB1. Because of strong linkage in the cohort, a few DR-DQ haplotypes were treated as single units for association and clustering. Among about 400 genotyped donors of the cohort, an average of roughly 230,000 unique TCR beta nucleotide sequences was sequenced per donor, of which about 18% were non-productive.

CDR3 length: 17 amino acids, cysteine to phenylalanine. CDR3 DNA is the only sequence kept; it has 51 bases, read in frame from the first base. From the germline V gene, CDR1 is SGHRS and CDR2 is YFSETQ. V is cut by 1 base and J by 0 bases, and the space between the germline ends is 11 bases. General conclusions and limits of the study: A later genetic analysis reported fewer N-insertions in productive TCRs among donors in an Asian-associated ancestry cluster than the roughly 700-donor mean. A further reported finding was that TCR beta sequences accurately predicted the HLA-A and HLA-B alleles for most subjects in the first cohort. Correlated functional status among segregating V segments might reflect linkage disequilibrium, but an unknown experimental factor could not be ruled out. In a later genetic analysis, a missense DCLRE1C variant was associated with V-gene and J-gene trimming of TCR beta chains, and the association was replicated in an independent cohort. A few of the identified cytomegalovirus-associated TCR beta chains were confirmed in vitro to be specific for cytomegalovirus antigens. Most TCR sequences were seen in very few donors, while some public TCRs were found in many individuals. In a later analysis, the rate of TCR association differed among HLA loci, with DRB1 alleles having the most associated TCRs and HLA-C alleles having the fewest. Because HLA typing was unavailable for some donors at each locus, only the typed subset was used in association tests. Several of the top co-occurrence clusters appeared to be linked to parvovirus B19, influenza, CMV and Epstein-Barr virus, according to a later analysis. In a later analysis, HLA-associated TCR beta chains were found to be more clonally expanded and to have lower generation probabilities than equally common non-associated chains. The 87-base-pair reads could not distinguish some IMGT-functional V segments, including TRBV6-2 and TRBV6-3, so those segments were excluded. The study gave a list of 150 to 200 TCR beta chains associated with cytomegalovirus. Cytomegalovirus status was reported to be diagnosed by the classifier with high specificity and sensitivity in both the original and validation cohorts. In a later analysis, some 17,000 TCR beta sequences were associated with specific HLA alleles at a false discovery rate of 0.05. According to the authors, the approach could potentially be generalized to other disease states and immunological phenotypes. When HLA alleles, especially DR and DQ, strongly co-occurred, TCR associations were difficult to assign to individual alleles. A group of highly shared sequence variants was considered likely to be a technical artifact of the sequencing pipeline. Sequencing depth was assumed to be roughly uniform across donors in the presence/absence analyses, though that assumption may not hold. Broadly in line with IMGT annotations, most TCR beta V segments showed up in productive rearrangements about 87% or about 30% of the time in an earlier analysis of 450 to 600 of the donors. CMV serostatus was the only immune exposure information available for the cohort. Most CMV-associated TCR beta chains appeared to be HLA-restricted in a later analysis, and the HLA associations seemed to be driven largely by CMV exposure. Because counts were too low, approximately 15 rarely observed V segments, including chromosome 9 orphons, were excluded from the earlier analysis of fewer than 650 of the donors. Only TCR beta chains were sequenced in this cohort, and the absence of alpha or paired-chain data limited detectable features.

Specimen: PBMCs. This receptor was identified in a man younger than 30 in good health and CMV-seronegative. The chain is made from TRBV5-1 and TRBJ1-6; TRBD1 is possibly the D segment (6 matching bases). Here the CDR3 is given as CASSLTGSSSYNSPLHF. The nucleotide sequence reads as follows: TGCGCCAGCAGCTTGACAGGGTCGAGCTCCTATAATTCACCCCTCCACTTT.